The sequence of this T cell receptor (beta chain) was determined in a study of CD8 T cells in Susac syndrome. The germline V gene encodes CDR1 MDHEN and CDR2 SYDVKM. The CDR3 runs 12 residues. Trimming left V 6 bases short and J 3 bases short, with 9 bases between. This clonotype occurred a few times. Random hexamers served to reverse transcribe roughly 0.45 to 1 ug RNA. From the immunoSEQ multiplex PCR reads, TCRdb called clonotypes with MiXCR, one entry per CDR3 protein. The sample carries about 140,000 distinct CDR3 sequences, almost 96% recorded once. Material for sequencing was CD4+ T cells from PBMCs. This chain uses TRBV28 with TRBJ2-7, with D uncertain. The sequence was collected from a human donor with Susac syndrome. CDR3 region: CASSYFRYEQYF. The CDR3 nucleotides are TGTGCCAGCAGCTATTTCCGCTACGAGCAGTACTTC. The full variable domain, in which reference TRBV28 and TRBJ2-7 provide the parts outside the CDR3, is DVKVTQSSRYLVKRTGEKVFLECVQDMDHENMFWYRQDPGLGLRLIYFSYDVKMKEKGDIPEGYSVSREKKERFSLILESASTNQTSMYLCASSYFRYEQYFGPGTRLTVT.